What follows are 27 T cell receptor beta chains derived from one specimen sequenced in a study of long-term antiretroviral therapy in people with HIV (dated by TCRdb to between 2021 and 2024). Sequencing of the TRB variable region was done with the immunoSEQ hsTCRB v3.0 assay at survey level resolution. Imported from immuneACCESS, the table was reduced by TCRdb to in-frame sequences with V and J called. These copies leave out some clones; in studies compared against another copy, an unresolved V gene accounts for under half, and the cause of the remainder is not known. This sample lists tens of thousands of clones; less than 85% were detected once. The ten largest clones capture 8% to 9.5% of the sample. This material consisted of unsorted PBMCs, taken 2.3 years after starting antiretroviral therapy. These receptors came from a man aged 35-49 years with HIV.

The genes are TRBV7-6 and TRBJ2-7; no firm D call. This CDR3 is built from 15 residues. The ends were cut back, 1 base at V and 0 bases at J, with 10 bases in the middle. Germline V lookup: CDR1 SGHVS, CDR2 FNYEAQ. The CDR3 loop is CASSLGRFSSYEQYF. The CDR3 nucleotides read TGTGCCAGCAGCTTAGGCAGGTTTAGCTCCTACGAGCAGTACTTC.

This chain connects TRBV27 to TRBJ1-6, with D perhaps matching TRBD1 (6 bases). There are 13 residues in the CDR3. The V gene's germline CDR1 is MNHEY and CDR2 SMNVEV (reference sequence). Between the trimmed V and J ends, which lost 8 bases and 5 bases, there was a span of 10 bases. This CDR3 reads CASGGQNNSPLHF. In DNA, the CDR3 is TGTGCCAGCGGCGGACAGAATAATTCACCCCTCCACTTT.

The V and J genes are TRBV21-1 and TRBJ1-2. TRBV21-1 is classified as a pseudogene. The CDR3 loop spans 18 amino acids. CDR3 sequence (DNA): TGTGCCAGCAGCGAGAAAGGGGGGATGGGGGCCCTTGACTATGGCTACACCTTC. This sequence encodes CASSEKGGMGALDYGYTF.

The genes are TRBV10-3 and TRBJ1-1; 7 bases fit TRBD1. The trim removed 2 bases at V and 5 bases at J, leaving 5 bases unmatched. CDR3 size: 14 residues. CDR1 and CDR2 (germline): ENHRY, SYGVKD. CDR3 amino acids: CAISEDRVHTEAFF. The CDR3 nucleotides are TGTGCCATCAGTGAGGACAGGGTTCATACTGAAGCTTTCTTT.

The CDR3 protein is CASSIGVMNTEAFF. In nucleotides, the CDR3 is TGTGCCAGTAGTATAGGAGTAATGAACACTGAAGCTTTCTTT. V and J are TRBV19 and TRBJ1-1, with D hard to call. CDR1 is LNHDA and CDR2 is SQIVND in the germline V gene (reference sequence). Trimming pared 1 base from V and 0 bases from J, leaving 6 bases between. The CDR3 runs 14 residues.

This chain links TRBV7-9 with TRBJ2-2; 9 nucleotides match TRBD1. In germline, CDR1 is SEHNR, CDR2 FQNEAQ (reference sequence). J lost 9 bases, V lost 4 bases, and 6 bases had no gene match. This CDR3 is built from 14 residues. CDR3 sequence: CASSSHRGLRELFF. The CDR3 coding sequence is TGTGCCAGCAGCTCTCACAGGGGGCTTAGGGAGCTGTTTTTT.

The chain links TRBV4-1 to TRBJ2-1, with D possibly matching TRBD2 (5 bases). Between the trimmed V and J ends, which lost 0 bases and 6 bases, there was a span of 12 bases. The germline CDR1 and CDR2 sequences are MGHRA and YSYEKL. This CDR3 has 15 amino acids. CDR3 loop: CASSQDWTYTNEQFF. Here the CDR3 DNA reads TGCGCCAGCAGCCAAGATTGGACTTATACCAATGAGCAGTTCTTC.

The chain has TRBV7-2 and TRBJ2-3; 10 bases agree with TRBD2. The germline gives CDR1 SGHTA, CDR2 FQGNSA. Trimming removed 5 bases from V and 1 base from J; junction bases left unmatched: 3. This CDR3 contains 15 residues. The CDR3 sequence is CASSQTSGGTDTQYF. CDR3 DNA: TGTGCCAGCAGCCAAACTAGCGGGGGCACAGATACGCAGTATTTT.

This clone was counted a few times. The chain carries TRBV9 and TRBJ2-2; D remains ambiguous. V lost 2 bases to trimming and J lost 3 bases, with 11 bases between them. There are 15 residues in the CDR3. CDR1 SGDLS and CDR2 YYNGEE come from the germline V gene. For the CDR3, the DNA is TGTGCCAGCAGCGTTGGGAACAGAGACACCGGGGAGCTGTTTTTT. Protein: CASSVGNRDTGELFF.

The gene calls are TRBV18 and TRBJ2-5; a weak D match, TRBD1 (5 bases). The V end lost 0 bases, the J end lost 2 bases, and 7 bases lay between the germline ends. Germline assignment: CDR1 KGHSH and CDR2 LQKENI. This CDR3 spans 14 amino acids. The CDR3 nucleotides are TGTGCCAGCTCACCACCGGCAGGGCAAGAGACCCAGTACTTC. This translates into CASSPPAGQETQYF.

The V call is TRBV4-1, the J call TRBJ2-7; 11 nucleotides align to TRBD2. Germline trimming cut 0 bases from V and 2 bases from J; bases unmatched to any gene: 3. CDR1 and CDR2 (germline): MGHRA, YSYEKL. CDR3 length: 16 amino acids. CDR3: CASSQDLTSGTYEQYF. DNA of the CDR3: TGCGCCAGCAGCCAAGATCTGACTAGCGGGACCTACGAGCAGTACTTC.

V gene TRBV7-6 combines with J gene TRBJ2-7, with TRBD1 identical over 9 bases. The CDR3 sequence is 15 residues long. J gave up 2 bases and V 3 bases, and 5 bases lay outside the gene matches. The germline CDR1 and CDR2 sequences are SGHVS and FNYEAQ. The CDR3 is CASSLGTGNPYEQYF. In nucleotides, the CDR3 is TGTGCCAGCAGCTTGGGGACAGGGAACCCCTACGAGCAGTACTTC.

The chain links TRBV6-1 to TRBJ2-7; D is unclear. Germline assignment: CDR1 MNHNS and CDR2 SASEGT. Trimming took 2 bases from V and 3 from J, leaving 17 bases between them. This CDR3 has 16 amino acids. DNA of the CDR3: TGTGCCAGCAGTGAAATCGGTTTGAACAGCTTCTACGAGCAGTACTTC. Its protein product is CASSEIGLNSFYEQYF.

The rearrangement joins TRBV7-9 to TRBJ1-1; D unclear. From germline, CDR1 is SEHNR and CDR2 FQNEAQ (reference sequence). The CDR3 contains 13 residues. V dropped 0 bases and J dropped 3 bases, with 5 bases sitting between them. CDR3 protein: CASSLAVDTEAFF. CDR3 bases: TGTGCCAGCAGCTTAGCCGTCGACACTGAAGCTTTCTTT.

The V gene is TRBV4-2, the J gene TRBJ1-4; possibly TRBD1 for D (5 bases). Germline lookup yields CDR1 LGHNA and CDR2 YNFKEQ. This CDR3 is 19 amino acids long. V dropped 0 bases and J dropped 0 bases, with 17 bases sitting between them. CDR3 nucleotides: TGTGCCAGCAGCCAAGAGGGCGGGTCTCGGGGCTCAACTAATGAAAAACTGTTTTTT. This codes for CASSQEGGSRGSTNEKLFF.

The chain couples TRBV23-1 to TRBJ1-5; 7 positions match TRBD1. TRBV23-1 is noted as an ORF with a role that remains uncertain. CDR3 length equals 19 residues. The ends lost 4 bases at V and 2 bases at J; junction bases unmatched: 17. The CDR3 region has the DNA TGCGCCAGCAGTCCAAACCCTCGACAGGGAGGGTATCGCAATCAGCCCCAGCATTTT. This encodes CASSPNPRQGGYRNQPQHF.

On this clone itself: Other DNA sequences in this sample translate to the same CDR3. The rearrangement links TRBV7-3 to TRBJ1-1, with unresolved D. Germline-derived CDR1 and CDR2 are SGHTA and FQGTGA. CDR3 length: 13 amino acids. V dropped 0 bases and J dropped 2 bases, with 4 bases sitting between them. The CDR3: CASSLTANTEAFF. The DNA for the CDR3 is TGTGCCAGCAGCTTAACGGCTAACACTGAAGCTTTCTTT.

The chain carries TRBV29-1 and TRBJ1-1, with 7 bases identical to TRBD1. V trimming: 6 bases; J trimming: 1 base; junction bases outside the gene matches: 11. Germline V gene lookup returns CDR1 SQVTM and CDR2 ANQGSEA. This CDR3 has 15 amino acids. CDR3 DNA: TGCAGCGTCCAAGGGGTAGGGGGCAAGAACACTGAAGCTTTCTTT. Translating gives CSVQGVGGKNTEAFF.

In this sample, this clone turned up a few times. V usage is TRBV19 and J usage is TRBJ1-3, with no clear D. Germline assignment: CDR1 LNHDA and CDR2 SQIVND (reference sequence). The CDR3 covers 14 residues. The germline V and J ends were trimmed by 2 bases and 0 bases, with 5 bases remaining between them. CDR3 loop: CASSIPPSGNTIYF. CDR3 nucleotide sequence: TGTGCCAGTAGTATACCACCCTCTGGAAACACCATATATTTT.

The CDR3 coding sequence is TGTGCCAGCAGCCTGGGACGAGATGGCGGGGAGCTGTTTTTT. Amino acids: CASSLGRDGGELFF. The V call is TRBV7-3, the J call TRBJ2-2, with D perhaps assigned TRBD1 or TRBD2 (5 bases each). The V end was cut by 5 bases, the J end by 7 bases, with 14 bases between. Per germline, CDR1 SGHTA and CDR2 FQGTGA. The CDR3 loop spans 14 amino acids.

V and J are TRBV2 and TRBJ2-5, with D hard to call. V was trimmed by 6 bases and J by 0 bases, leaving 5 bases between them. CDR3 length equals 12 residues. CDR1 and CDR2 from the germline V gene are SNHLY and FYNNEI. CDR3 coding DNA: TGTGCCAGCAGATGGTACCAAGAGACCCAGTACTTC. It translates to CASRWYQETQYF.

V usage is TRBV25-1 and J usage is TRBJ2-2; maybe TRBD1 (6 bases). Trimming left V 3 bases short and J 3 bases short, with 20 bases between. The CDR3 has 18 amino acids. Germline V gene sequence: CDR1 MGHDK, CDR2 SYGVNS. The CDR3 DNA sequence: TGTGCCAGCAGTGAGTGGCAGGGGTCCCCCATTTACACCGGGGAGCTGTTTTTT. Translating gives CASSEWQGSPIYTGELFF.

The chain employs TRBV13 and TRBJ2-2; no firm D call. This CDR3 comprises 15 residues. V gave up 5 bases and J gave up 1 base, with 11 bases separating them. Germline lookup yields CDR1 PRHDT and CDR2 FYEKMQ (reference sequence). The CDR3 region has the DNA TGTGCCAGCAGCCCCCCAGGCCAGAACACCGGGGAGCTGTTTTTT. This sequence encodes CASSPPGQNTGELFF.

The chain is built from TRBV7-9 and TRBJ2-1, with a possible D match to TRBD1 (7 bases). Trimming removed 2 bases from V and 2 bases from J, with 13 bases in between. Germline V gene data show CDR1 as SEHNR and CDR2 as FQNEAQ (reference sequence). This CDR3 region has 16 residues. This CDR3 reads CASSLSVRGAYNEQFF. For the CDR3, the DNA is TGTGCCAGCAGCTTATCGGTCAGGGGGGCCTACAATGAGCAGTTCTTC.

The rearrangement joins TRBV5-5 to TRBJ1-2; D is ambiguous. V was cut by 0 bases and J by 8 bases, with 11 bases left in between. The CDR3 extends over 13 amino acids. Per germline, CDR1 SGHKS and CDR2 YYEKEE (reference sequence). The CDR3 nucleotides are TGTGCCAGCAGCTTGGTCGGTCTAGGCGGCTACACCTTC. Translated: CASSLVGLGGYTF.

V usage is TRBV10-3 and J usage is TRBJ2-1, with 13 bases aligning to TRBD2. Germline lookup yields CDR1 ENHRY and CDR2 SYGVKD. The CDR3 is 12 amino acids. V was pared by 10 bases and J by 12 bases, with 6 bases of the junction left unmatched. This CDR3 is CATGTSGTGQFF. The CDR3 bases are TGTGCCACCGGGACTAGCGGGACCGGGCAGTTCTTC.

The gene calls are TRBV7-8 and TRBJ2-7, with 7 bases aligning to TRBD2. Trimming cost V 3 bases and J 2 bases; bases outside gene matches: 4. Germline V lookup: CDR1 SGHVS, CDR2 FQNEAQ. CDR3 length: 14 amino acids. The chain's CDR3 is CASSFAAGTYEQYF. The CDR3 bases are TGTGCCAGCAGCTTCGCAGCGGGGACCTACGAGCAGTACTTC.